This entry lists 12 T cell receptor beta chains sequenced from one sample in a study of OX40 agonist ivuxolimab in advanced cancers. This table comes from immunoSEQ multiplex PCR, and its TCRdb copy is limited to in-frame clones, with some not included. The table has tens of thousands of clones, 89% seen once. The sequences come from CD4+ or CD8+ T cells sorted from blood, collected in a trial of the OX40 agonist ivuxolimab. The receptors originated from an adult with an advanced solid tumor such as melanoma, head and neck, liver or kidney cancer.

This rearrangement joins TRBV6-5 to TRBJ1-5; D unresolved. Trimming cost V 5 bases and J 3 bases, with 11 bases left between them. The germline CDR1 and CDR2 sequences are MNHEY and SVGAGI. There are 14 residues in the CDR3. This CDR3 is CASSAITSNQPQHF. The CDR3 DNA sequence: TGTGCCAGCAGTGCTATTACCTCCAATCAGCCCCAGCATTTT.

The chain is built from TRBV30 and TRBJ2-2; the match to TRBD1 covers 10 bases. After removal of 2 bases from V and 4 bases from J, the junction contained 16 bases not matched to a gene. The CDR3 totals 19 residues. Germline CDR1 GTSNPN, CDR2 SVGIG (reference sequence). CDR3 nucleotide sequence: TGTGCCTGGAGTCGATCCTTAACCGGGACAGGGGCACCCACCGGGGAGCTGTTTTTT. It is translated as CAWSRSLTGTGAPTGELFF.

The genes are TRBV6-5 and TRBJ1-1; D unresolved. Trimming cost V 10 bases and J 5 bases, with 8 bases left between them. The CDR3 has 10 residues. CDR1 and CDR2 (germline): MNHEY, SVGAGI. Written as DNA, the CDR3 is TGTGCCACCCAAAGGACTGAAGCTTTCTTT. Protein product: CATQRTEAFF.

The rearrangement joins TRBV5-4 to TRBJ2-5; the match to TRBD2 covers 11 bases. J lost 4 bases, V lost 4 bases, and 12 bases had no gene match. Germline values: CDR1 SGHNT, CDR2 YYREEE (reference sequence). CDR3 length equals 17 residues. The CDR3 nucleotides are TGTGCCAGCAGCCTCGGGACTAGCGGAAGGGGAGGAGAGACCCAGTACTTC. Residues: CASSLGTSGRGGETQYF. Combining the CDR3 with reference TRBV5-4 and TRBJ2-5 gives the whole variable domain ETGVTQSPTHLIKTRGQQVTLRCSSQSGHNTVSWYQQALGQGPQFIFQYYREEENGRGNFPPRFSGLQFPNYSSELNVNALELDDSALYLCASSLGTSGRGGETQYFGPGTRLLVL.

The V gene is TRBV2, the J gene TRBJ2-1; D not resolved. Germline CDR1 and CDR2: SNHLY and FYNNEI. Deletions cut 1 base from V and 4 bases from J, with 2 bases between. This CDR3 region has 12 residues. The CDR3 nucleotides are TGTGCCAGCAGTGAAGGTTACAATGAGCAGTTCTTC. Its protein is CASSEGYNEQFF.

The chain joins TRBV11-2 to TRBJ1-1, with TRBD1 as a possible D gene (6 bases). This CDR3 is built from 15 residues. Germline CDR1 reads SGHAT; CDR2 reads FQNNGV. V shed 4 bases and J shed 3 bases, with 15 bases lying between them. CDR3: CASSSQRQAYTEAFF. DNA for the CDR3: TGTGCCAGCAGCTCTCAAAGACAGGCTTACACTGAAGCTTTCTTT.

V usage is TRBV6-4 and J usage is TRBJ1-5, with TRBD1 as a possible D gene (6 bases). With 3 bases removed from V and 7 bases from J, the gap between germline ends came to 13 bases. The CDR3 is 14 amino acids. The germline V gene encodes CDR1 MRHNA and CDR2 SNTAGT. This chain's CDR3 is CASSDEGGGQPQHF. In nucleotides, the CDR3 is TGTGCCAGCAGTGATGAGGGGGGAGGACAGCCCCAGCATTTT.

DNA for the CDR3: TGTGCCAGCAACCCTAGAGGGGGGAGGACCCACAATGAGCAGTTCTTC. Translating gives CASNPRGGRTHNEQFF. The chain combines TRBV6-6 with TRBJ2-1; D is perhaps TRBD1 or TRBD2 (6 bases each). CDR3 length: 16 amino acids. Trimming pared 7 bases from V and 5 bases from J, leaving 21 bases between. In germline, CDR1 is MNHNY, CDR2 SVGAGI (reference sequence).

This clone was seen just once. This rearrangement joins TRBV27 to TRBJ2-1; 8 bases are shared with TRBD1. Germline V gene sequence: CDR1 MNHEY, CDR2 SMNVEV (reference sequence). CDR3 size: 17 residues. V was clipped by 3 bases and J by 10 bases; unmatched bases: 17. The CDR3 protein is CASSFYSKGQEAREQFF. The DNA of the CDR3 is TGTGCCAGCAGTTTCTATTCAAAGGGACAGGAGGCCCGGGAGCAGTTCTTC.

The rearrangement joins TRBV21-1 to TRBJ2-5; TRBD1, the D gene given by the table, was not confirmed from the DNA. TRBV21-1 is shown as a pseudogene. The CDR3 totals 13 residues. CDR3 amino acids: CASSAHRRETQYF. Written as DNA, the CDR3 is TGTGCCAGCAGCGCCCACAGGAGAGAGACCCAGTACTTC.

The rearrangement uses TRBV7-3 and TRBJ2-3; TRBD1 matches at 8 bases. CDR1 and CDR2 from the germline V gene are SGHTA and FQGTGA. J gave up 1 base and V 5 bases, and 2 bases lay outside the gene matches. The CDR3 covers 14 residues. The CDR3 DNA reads TGTGCCAGCAGCGACAGGGGCGGCACAGATACGCAGTATTTT. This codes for CASSDRGGTDTQYF.

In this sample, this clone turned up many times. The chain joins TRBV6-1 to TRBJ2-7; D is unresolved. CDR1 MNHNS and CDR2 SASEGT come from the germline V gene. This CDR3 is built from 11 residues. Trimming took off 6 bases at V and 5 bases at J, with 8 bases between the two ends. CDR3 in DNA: TGTGCCAGCAGGAGCCAGAACGAGCAGTACTTC. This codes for CASRSQNEQYF.